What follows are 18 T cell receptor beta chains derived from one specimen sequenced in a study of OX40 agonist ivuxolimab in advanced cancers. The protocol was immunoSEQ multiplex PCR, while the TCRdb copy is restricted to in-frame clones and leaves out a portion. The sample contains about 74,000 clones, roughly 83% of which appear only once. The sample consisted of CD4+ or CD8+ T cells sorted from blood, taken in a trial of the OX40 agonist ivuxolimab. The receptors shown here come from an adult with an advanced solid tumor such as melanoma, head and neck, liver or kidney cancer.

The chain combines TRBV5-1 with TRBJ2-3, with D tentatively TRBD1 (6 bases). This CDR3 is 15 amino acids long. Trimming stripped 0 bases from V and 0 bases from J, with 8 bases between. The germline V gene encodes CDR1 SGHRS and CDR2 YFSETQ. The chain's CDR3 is CASSLAGQSTDTQYF. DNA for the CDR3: TGCGCCAGCAGCTTGGCCGGACAGAGCACAGATACGCAGTATTTT.

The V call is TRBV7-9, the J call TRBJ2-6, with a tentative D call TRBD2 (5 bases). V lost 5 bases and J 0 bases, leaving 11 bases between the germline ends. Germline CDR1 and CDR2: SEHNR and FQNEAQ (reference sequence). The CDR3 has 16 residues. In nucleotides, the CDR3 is TGTGCCAGCAGCCGGACGGGGAGCTCTGGGGCCAACGTCCTGACTTTC. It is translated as CASSRTGSSGANVLTF.

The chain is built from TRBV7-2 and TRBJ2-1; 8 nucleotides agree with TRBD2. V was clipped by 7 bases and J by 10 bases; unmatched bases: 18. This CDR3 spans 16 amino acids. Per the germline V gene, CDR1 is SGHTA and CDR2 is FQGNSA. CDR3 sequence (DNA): TGTGCCAGCAATAACCCCACGGGACTAGGGATAGACGAGCAGTTCTTC. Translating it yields CASNNPTGLGIDEQFF.

The CDR3 region has the DNA TGTGCCTGGAGTGTACGCCTGACCGTCACAGATACGCAGTATTTT. Amino acids: CAWSVRLTVTDTQYF. The rearrangement joins TRBV30 to TRBJ2-3; D gene ambiguous. The CDR3 has 15 amino acids. The V gene lost 0 bases and the J gene lost 2 bases, with 12 bases spanning the gap. CDR1 and CDR2 from the germline V gene are GTSNPN and SVGIG (reference sequence).

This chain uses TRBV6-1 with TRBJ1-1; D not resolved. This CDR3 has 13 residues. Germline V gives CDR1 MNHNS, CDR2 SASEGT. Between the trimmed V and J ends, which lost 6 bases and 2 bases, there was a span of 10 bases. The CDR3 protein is CASSQSGNTEAFF. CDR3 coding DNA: TGTGCCAGCAGCCAGTCGGGAAACACTGAAGCTTTCTTT.

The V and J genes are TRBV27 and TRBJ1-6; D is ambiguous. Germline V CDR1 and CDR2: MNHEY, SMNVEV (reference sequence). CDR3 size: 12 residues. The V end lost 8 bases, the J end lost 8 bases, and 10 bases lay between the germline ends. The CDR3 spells CASSFKDSPLHF. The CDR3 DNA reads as TGTGCCAGCTCCTTCAAAGATTCACCCCTCCACTTT.

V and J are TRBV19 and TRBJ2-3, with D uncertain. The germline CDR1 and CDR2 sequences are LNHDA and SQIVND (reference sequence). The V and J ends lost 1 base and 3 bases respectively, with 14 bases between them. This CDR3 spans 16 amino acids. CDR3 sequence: CASSIAAARNTDTQYF. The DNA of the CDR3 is TGTGCCAGTAGTATAGCCGCCGCCAGGAATACAGATACGCAGTATTTT.

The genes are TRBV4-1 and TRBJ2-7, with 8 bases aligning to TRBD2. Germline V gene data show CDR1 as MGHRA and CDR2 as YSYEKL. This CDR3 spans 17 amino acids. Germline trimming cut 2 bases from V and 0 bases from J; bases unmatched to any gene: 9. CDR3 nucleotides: TGCGCCAGCAGCCAACCCCCAGCGGGAGTTAGCTCCTACGAGCAGTACTTC. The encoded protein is CASSQPPAGVSSYEQYF.

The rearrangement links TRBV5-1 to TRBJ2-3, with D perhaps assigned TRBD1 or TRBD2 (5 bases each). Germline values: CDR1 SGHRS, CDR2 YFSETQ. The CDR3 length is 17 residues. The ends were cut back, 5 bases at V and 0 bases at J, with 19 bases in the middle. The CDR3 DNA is TGCGCCAGCAGGTCCCGACAGTCTAGCCATAGCACAGATACGCAGTATTTT. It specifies CASRSRQSSHSTDTQYF.

The CDR3 spells CASSISTGDLNYGYTF. The CDR3 DNA reads TGTGCCAGTAGTATTTCGACGGGGGATCTCAACTATGGCTACACCTTC. V and J are TRBV19 and TRBJ1-2; D is perhaps TRBD1 (5 bases). Per the germline V gene, CDR1 is LNHDA and CDR2 is SQIVND (reference sequence). Trimming stripped 3 bases from V and 2 bases from J, with 16 bases between. This CDR3 region has 16 residues.

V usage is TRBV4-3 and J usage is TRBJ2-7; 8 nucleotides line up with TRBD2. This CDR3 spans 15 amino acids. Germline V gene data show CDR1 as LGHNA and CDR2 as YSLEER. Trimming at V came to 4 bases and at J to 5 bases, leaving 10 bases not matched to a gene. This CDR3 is CASSPRLGLAHEQYF. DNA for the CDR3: TGCGCCAGCAGCCCCCGTCTAGGACTAGCCCACGAGCAGTACTTC.

The CDR3 DNA sequence: TGTGCCAGCAGCTCCCCCGGGGTTCCCTACGAGCAGTACTTC. This translates into CASSSPGVPYEQYF. V gene TRBV7-2 combines with J gene TRBJ2-7; tentatively, D is TRBD2 (5 bases). CDR1 SGHTA and CDR2 FQGNSA come from the germline V gene. This CDR3 region has 14 residues. Trimming took off 4 bases at V and 2 bases at J, with 12 bases between the two ends.

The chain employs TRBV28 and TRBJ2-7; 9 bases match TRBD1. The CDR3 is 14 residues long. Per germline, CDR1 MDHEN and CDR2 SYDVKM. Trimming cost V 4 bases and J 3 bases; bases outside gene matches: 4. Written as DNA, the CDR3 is TGTGCCAGCAGTTCAGGGACAGGGCACTACGAGCAGTACTTC. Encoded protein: CASSSGTGHYEQYF.

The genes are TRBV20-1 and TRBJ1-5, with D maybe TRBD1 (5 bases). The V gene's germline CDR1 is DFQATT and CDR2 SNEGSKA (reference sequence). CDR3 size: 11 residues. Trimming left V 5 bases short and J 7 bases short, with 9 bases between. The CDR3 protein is CSAQGGQPQHF. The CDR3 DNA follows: TGCAGTGCTCAGGGTGGGCAGCCCCAGCATTTT.

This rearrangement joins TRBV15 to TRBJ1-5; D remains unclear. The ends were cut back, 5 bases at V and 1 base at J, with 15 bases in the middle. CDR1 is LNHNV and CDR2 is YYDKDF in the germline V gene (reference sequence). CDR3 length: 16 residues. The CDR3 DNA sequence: TGTGCCACCAGCGGGAGGATCGCATTCAGCAATCAGCCCCAGCATTTT. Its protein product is CATSGRIAFSNQPQHF.

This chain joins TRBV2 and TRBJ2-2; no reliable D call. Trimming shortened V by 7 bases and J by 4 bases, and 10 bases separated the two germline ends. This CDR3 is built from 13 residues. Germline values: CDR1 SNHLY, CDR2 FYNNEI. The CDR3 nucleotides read TGTGCCAGCAATGGGGAAATCACCGGGGAGCTGTTTTTT. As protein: CASNGEITGELFF.

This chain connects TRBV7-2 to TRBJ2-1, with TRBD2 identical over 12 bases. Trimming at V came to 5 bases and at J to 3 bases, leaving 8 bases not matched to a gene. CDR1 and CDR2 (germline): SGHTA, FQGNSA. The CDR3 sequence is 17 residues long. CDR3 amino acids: CASSRGLAGNYYNEQFF. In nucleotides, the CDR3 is TGTGCCAGCAGCCGTGGACTAGCGGGGAACTACTACAATGAGCAGTTCTTC.

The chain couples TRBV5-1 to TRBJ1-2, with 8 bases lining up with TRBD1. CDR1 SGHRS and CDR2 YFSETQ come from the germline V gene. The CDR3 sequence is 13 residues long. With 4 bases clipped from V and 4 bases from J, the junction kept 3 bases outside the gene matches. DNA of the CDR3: TGCGCCAGCAGCACGGGACAGGCCTATGGCTACACCTTC. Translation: CASSTGQAYGYTF.